This TCR beta chain was captured by sequencing in a study of blood T cell repertoires in COVID-19. Study as a whole: T cells, B-cell-depleted T cells, or PBMCs supplied cDNA or gDNA.

The cohort comprised adults aged roughly 18 to 90 years residing in under 25 US areas. People in the exposed group encountered a COVID-19 case within 2 weeks before entering the study. Libraries were prepared by immunoSEQ multiplex PCR; TCRdb keeps only in-frame clonotypes and omits some of them. The sample shows some 180,000 clones, roughly 84% of them seen only once. V was clipped by 4 bases and J by 1 base, with 14 bases between them. CDR1 is SGDLS, CDR2 YYNGEE, per germline. The CDR3 contains 15 residues. The chain uses TRBV9 and TRBJ1-2; a possible D gene is TRBD1 (5 bases). The sequence was obtained from a woman aged 25-40 years who had been exposed to COVID-19. Sequencing input: PBMCs or T cells enriched from blood (not recorded which). CDR3 in amino acids: CASSSLTASNYGYTF. The CDR3 DNA is TGTGCCAGCAGCTCCCTGACAGCAAGTAACTATGGCTACACCTTC.